Listed below are T cell receptor beta chains from one sample, sequenced in a study of T cells in Graves' hyperthyroidism and ophthalmopathy. MiXCR, applied by TCRdb to the multiplex PCR reads, yields one record per CDR3 protein. The repertoire holds fewer than 450,000 distinct CDR3 sequences, with around an eighth as singletons. The sequenced material came from blood. The receptors shown here come from a man in his fifties or sixties with Graves' ophthalmopathy. The CDR3 runs from the conserved cysteine through the conserved F or W. Fields, in order: CDR3 length, J gene, D gene, V gene, clone size, CDR3 protein, CDR3 DNA. The D gene is left open where the match is weak. Clone size is shown for a subset of rows, as once, few, many or a class of expanded clone.

>15|TRBJ2-4|.|TRBV2|few
CASSEVGGGKNIQYF
TGTGCCAGCAGTGAAGTTGGAGGAGGCAAAAACATTCAGTACTTC
>15|TRBJ1-2|TRBD1|TRBV4-1|.
CASSHRDRESDGYTF
TGCGCCAGCAGCCATCGGGACAGGGAGTCGGATGGCTACACCTTC
>14|TRBJ2-7|.|TRBV5-1|many
CASSLWGHGYEQYF
TGCGCCAGCAGCTTGTGGGGGCATGGCTACGAGCAGTACTTC
>13|TRBJ2-5|.|TRBV7-2|many
CASSLASWETQYF
TGTGCCAGCAGCTTAGCTAGCTGGGAGACCCAGTACTTC
>16|TRBJ1-2|.|TRBV18|.
CASSPSVQGQVYGYTF
TGTGCCAGCTCACCATCGGTACAGGGCCAGGTCTATGGCTACACCTTC
>17|TRBJ2-3|.|TRBV6-6|many
CASSYGVAAASTDTQYF
TGTGCCAGCAGTTACGGCGTAGCGGCCGCTAGCACAGATACGCAGTATTTT
>16|TRBJ2-1|TRBD2|TRBV2|.
CASSGTSGNLGGEQFF
TGTGCCAGCAGTGGGACTAGCGGCAACCTGGGGGGTGAGCAGTTCTTC
>15|TRBJ2-5|TRBD2|TRBV2|.
CASSEGGGRQETQYF
TGTGCCAGCAGTGAAGGGGGAGGGCGGCAAGAGACCCAGTACTTC
>15|TRBJ2-1|TRBD2|TRBV20-1|many
CSAKRTSGELNEQFF
TGCAGTGCTAAGAGGACTAGCGGAGAACTCAATGAGCAGTTCTTC
>14|TRBJ2-7|.|TRBV7-8|many
CASSINRVTYEQYF
TGTGCCAGCAGCATAAACAGGGTAACCTACGAGCAGTACTTC
>15|TRBJ2-1|TRBD2|TRBV13|few
CASSTGLAAGSEQFF
TGTGCCAGCAGTACCGGACTAGCGGCAGGCAGTGAGCAGTTCTTC
>16|TRBJ2-5|TRBD1|TRBV5-1|many
CASSLGPQGVQETQYF
TGCGCCAGCAGCTTGGGCCCGCAGGGGGTGCAAGAGACCCAGTACTTC
>14|TRBJ2-1|TRBD2|TRBV7-2|many
CASSLEAGGNEQFF
TGTGCCAGCAGCTTAGAGGCGGGAGGGAATGAGCAGTTCTTC
>17|TRBJ1-2|.|TRBV4-1|.
CASSLQAGFQGNYGYTF
TGCGCCAGCAGCCTTCAGGCCGGGTTTCAGGGCAACTATGGCTACACCTTC
>15|TRBJ2-1|TRBD2|TRBV6-9|.
CASSYGLAAYNEQFF
TGTGCCAGCAGTTACGGACTAGCGGCATACAATGAGCAGTTCTTC
>14|TRBJ2-2|.|TRBV20-1|.
CSASPSANTGELFF
TGCAGTGCTAGTCCCAGCGCGAACACCGGGGAGCTGTTTTTT
>18|TRBJ2-1|TRBD2|TRBV3-1|many
CASSRERLAGVPYNEQFF
TGTGCCAGCAGCCGAGAAAGACTAGCGGGAGTTCCCTACAATGAGCAGTTCTTC
>13|TRBJ2-7|.|TRBV5-1|many
CASTDGDSYEQYF
TGCGCCAGCACCGATGGGGACTCCTACGAGCAGTACTTC
>17|TRBJ2-1|.|TRBV7-9|.
CASSTNTGSVGINEQFF
TGTGCCAGCAGTACAAACACCGGGTCCGTGGGTATCAATGAGCAGTTCTTC
>14|TRBJ2-7|TRBD2|TRBV5-1|many
CASSLPGGQYEQYF
TGCGCCAGCAGCTTGCCGGGAGGGCAGTACGAGCAGTACTTC
>13|TRBJ1-1|.|TRBV28|many
CASSFRRNTEAFF
TGTGCCAGCAGTTTTAGGAGAAACACTGAAGCTTTCTTT
>14|TRBJ2-7|.|TRBV2|many
CASSNEGRAYEQYF
TGTGCCAGCAGTAACGAGGGTAGAGCCTACGAGCAGTACTTC
>14|TRBJ2-1|.|TRBV3-1|.
CASSAASPGIGRFF
TGTGCCAGCAGCGCAGCATCTCCGGGGATCGGGCGGTTCTTC
>12|TRBJ2-5|.|TRBV7-9|few
CASSLPQRAQYF
TGTGCCAGCAGCTTACCCCAGAGGGCCCAGTACTTC
>14|TRBJ1-4|.|TRBV30|many
CAWGEGTSREKLFF
TGTGCCTGGGGGGAGGGGACCTCCCGAGAAAAACTGTTTTTT
>12|TRBJ1-1|.|TRBV5-1|many
CASSFPDRKAFF
TGCGCCAGCAGCTTCCCAGACAGGAAAGCTTTCTTT
>14|TRBJ1-1|TRBD1|TRBV18|few
CASSGDRGLSEAFF
TGTGCCAGCTCGGGGGACAGGGGGCTTTCTGAAGCTTTCTTT
>14|TRBJ2-7|.|TRBV5-1|many
CASSLLGSSYEQYF
TGCGCCAGCAGCTTGTTGGGGAGCTCCTACGAGCAGTACTTC
>15|TRBJ1-1|.|TRBV20-1|many
CSVRAGAGSNTEAFF
TGCAGTGTTCGGGCAGGGGCCGGATCGAACACTGAAGCTTTCTTT
>14|TRBJ2-7|.|TRBV5-1|many
CASSPDSLSYEQYF
TGCGCCAGCAGCCCGGACAGCCTCTCCTACGAGCAGTACTTC
>12|TRBJ1-2|.|TRBV24-1|.
CATSAFNYGYTF
TGTGCCACCAGTGCATTTAACTATGGCTACACCTTC
>14|TRBJ2-1|TRBD1|TRBV11-1|many
CASSMGQGRNEQFF
TGTGCCAGCAGCATGGGACAGGGGAGGAATGAGCAGTTCTTC
>14|TRBJ1-1|.|TRBV9|.
CASSVSSFNTEAFF
TGTGCCAGCAGCGTTAGCAGTTTTAACACTGAAGCTTTCTTT
>13|TRBJ1-1|.|TRBV19|few
CASSIETGVKAFF
TGTGCCAGTAGTATAGAGACCGGGGTGAAAGCTTTCTTT
>15|TRBJ2-1|.|TRBV11-2|many
CASSPRELTYNEQFF
TGTGCCAGCAGCCCCCGGGAACTCACCTACAATGAGCAGTTCTTC
>14|TRBJ2-5|TRBD1|TRBV28|many
CASSWDSGKETQYF
TGTGCCAGCAGTTGGGACAGTGGGAAAGAGACCCAGTACTTC
>13|TRBJ1-1|TRBD1|TRBV30|many
CAWSLSLDREAFF
TGTGCCTGGAGTCTCTCCTTGGACAGGGAGGCTTTCTTT
>13|TRBJ2-3|.|TRBV12-3/TRBV12-4|many
CASREGRTDTQYF
TGTGCCAGCAGGGAGGGACGGACTGATACGCAGTATTTT
>13|TRBJ2-2|.|TRBV5-1|few
CASNPGNTGELFF
TGCGCCAGCAACCCAGGGAACACCGGGGAGCTGTTTTTT
>14|TRBJ2-3|TRBD2|TRBV7-6|many
CASSLTSGSHTQYF
TGTGCCAGCAGCTTGACTAGCGGGAGTCATACGCAGTATTTT
>17|TRBJ2-3|TRBD2|TRBV6-2/TRBV6-3|.
CASRLRASGRASDTQYF
TGTGCCAGCAGATTACGGGCTAGCGGGAGGGCCTCAGATACGCAGTATTTT
>16|TRBJ2-7|TRBD2|TRBV5-1|.
CASSLGTSGRADEQYF
TGCGCCAGCAGCTTGGGGACTAGCGGGAGGGCCGACGAGCAGTACTTC
>12|TRBJ1-1|.|TRBV28|few
CASNREGLGAFF
TGTGCCAGCAACCGCGAGGGGTTAGGAGCTTTCTTT
>16|TRBJ2-7|.|TRBV7-8|.
CASSQNFPAVSYEQYF
TGCGCCAGCAGCCAAAATTTCCCGGCCGTCTCCTACGAGCAGTACTTC
>15|TRBJ2-2|.|TRBV5-4|few
CASSNPSSRVGELFF
TGTGCCAGCTCAAACCCCTCCTCCAGGGTCGGGGAGCTGTTTTTT
>14|TRBJ2-3|.|TRBV24-1|.
CATSGLRGTDTQYF
TGTGCCACCAGTGGTCTGAGGGGCACAGATACGCAGTATTTT
>14|TRBJ2-7|TRBD1|TRBV11-2|many
CASGHRQGASEQYF
TGTGCCAGCGGTCATAGACAGGGGGCCTCCGAGCAGTACTTC
>15|TRBJ2-7|.|TRBV4-1|many
CASSQLTGTSHEQYF
TGCGCCAGCAGCCAACTTACCGGGACTTCCCACGAGCAGTACTTC
>14|TRBJ2-3|.|TRBV6-5|few
CASSYFGSGDTQYF
TGTGCCAGCAGTTACTTCGGGAGTGGAGATACGCAGTATTTT
>16|TRBJ2-2|.|TRBV5-1|few
CASGPDGVIFTGELFF
TGCGCCAGCGGTCCTGATGGTGTCATTTTCACCGGGGAGCTGTTTTTT